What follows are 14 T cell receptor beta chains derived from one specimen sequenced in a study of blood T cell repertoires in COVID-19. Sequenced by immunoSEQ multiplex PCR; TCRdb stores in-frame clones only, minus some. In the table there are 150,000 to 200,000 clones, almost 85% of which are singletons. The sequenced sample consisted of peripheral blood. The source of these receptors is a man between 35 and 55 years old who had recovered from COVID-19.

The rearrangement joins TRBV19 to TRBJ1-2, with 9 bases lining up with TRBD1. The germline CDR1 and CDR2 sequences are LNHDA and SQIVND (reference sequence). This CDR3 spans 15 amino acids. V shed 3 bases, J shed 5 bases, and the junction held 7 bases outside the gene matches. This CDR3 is CASSIGQTGGYGYTF. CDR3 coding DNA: TGTGCCAGTAGTATTGGACAGACAGGGGGATATGGCTACACCTTC. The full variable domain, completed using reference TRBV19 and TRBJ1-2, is DGGITQSPKYLFRKEGQNVTLSCEQNLNHDAMYWYRQDPGQGLRLIYYSQIVNDFQKGDIAEGYSVSREKKESFPLTVTSAQKNPTAFYLCASSIGQTGGYGYTFGSGTRLTVV.

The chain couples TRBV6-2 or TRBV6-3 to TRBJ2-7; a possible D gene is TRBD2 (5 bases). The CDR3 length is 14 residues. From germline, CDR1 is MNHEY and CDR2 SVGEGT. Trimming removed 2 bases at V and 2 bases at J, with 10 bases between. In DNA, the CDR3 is TGTGCCAGCAGTTACCTGGGAGCAACCTACGAGCAGTACTTC. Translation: CASSYLGATYEQYF.

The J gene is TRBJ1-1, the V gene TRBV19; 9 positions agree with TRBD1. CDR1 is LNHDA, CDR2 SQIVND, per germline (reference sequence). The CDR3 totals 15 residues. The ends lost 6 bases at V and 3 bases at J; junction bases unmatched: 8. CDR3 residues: CASSPGTGTYTEAFF. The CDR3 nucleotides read TGTGCCAGTAGCCCCGGGACAGGGACTTACACTGAAGCTTTCTTT.

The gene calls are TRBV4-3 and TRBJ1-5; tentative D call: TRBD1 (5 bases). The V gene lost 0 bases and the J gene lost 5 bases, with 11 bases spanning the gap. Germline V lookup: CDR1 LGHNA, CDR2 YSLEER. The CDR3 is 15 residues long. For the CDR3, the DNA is TGCGCCAGCAGCCAAGAGTCCAGGGTGGATCAGCCCCAGCATTTT. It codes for CASSQESRVDQPQHF.

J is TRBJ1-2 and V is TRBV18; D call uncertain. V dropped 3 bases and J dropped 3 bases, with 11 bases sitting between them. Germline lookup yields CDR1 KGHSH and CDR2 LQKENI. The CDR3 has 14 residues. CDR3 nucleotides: TGTGCCAGCTCACCGGGTAGCGCCCACTATGGCTACACCTTC. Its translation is CASSPGSAHYGYTF. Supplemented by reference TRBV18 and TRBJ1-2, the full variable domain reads NAGVMQNPRHLVRRRGQEARLRCSPMKGHSHVYWYRQLPEEGLKFMVYLQKENIIDESGMPKERFSAEFPKEGPSILRIQQVVRGDSAAYFCASSPGSAHYGYTFGSGTRLTVV.

CDR3 in DNA: TGCGCCAGCAGCCAAGAAGACTTCTCCTATAATTCACCCCTCCACTTT. Its translation: CASSQEDFSYNSPLHF. The rearrangement joins TRBV4-1 to TRBJ1-6, with no clear D. Per the germline V gene, CDR1 is MGHRA and CDR2 is YSYEKL. V lost 0 bases and J lost 0, with 6 bases in between. The CDR3 length is 16 residues.

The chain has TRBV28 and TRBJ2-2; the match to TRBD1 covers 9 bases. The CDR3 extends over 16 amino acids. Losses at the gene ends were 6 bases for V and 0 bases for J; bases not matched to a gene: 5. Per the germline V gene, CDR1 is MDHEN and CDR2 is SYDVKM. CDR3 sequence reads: CASRLTGGPNTGELFF. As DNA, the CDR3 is TGTGCCAGCAGACTCACAGGGGGCCCGAACACCGGGGAGCTGTTTTTT.

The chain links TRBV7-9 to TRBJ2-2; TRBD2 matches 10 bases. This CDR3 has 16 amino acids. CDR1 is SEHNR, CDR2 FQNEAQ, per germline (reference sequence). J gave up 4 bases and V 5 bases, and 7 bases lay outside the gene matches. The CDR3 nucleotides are TGTGCCAGCAGCCGGGGACTAGCGACTTTCACCGGGGAGCTGTTTTTT. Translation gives CASSRGLATFTGELFF.

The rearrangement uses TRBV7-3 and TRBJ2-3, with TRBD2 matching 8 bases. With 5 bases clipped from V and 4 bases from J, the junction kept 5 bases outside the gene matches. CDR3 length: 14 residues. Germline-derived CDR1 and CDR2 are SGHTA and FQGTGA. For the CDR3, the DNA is TGTGCCAGCAGCATCACTAGCGGCGCAGATACGCAGTATTTT. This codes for CASSITSGADTQYF.

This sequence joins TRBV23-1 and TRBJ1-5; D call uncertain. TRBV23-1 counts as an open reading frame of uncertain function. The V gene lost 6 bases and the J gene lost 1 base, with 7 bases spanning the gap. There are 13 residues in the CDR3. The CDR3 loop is CASRPTSNQPQHF. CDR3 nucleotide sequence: TGCGCCAGCAGGCCGACAAGCAATCAGCCCCAGCATTTT.

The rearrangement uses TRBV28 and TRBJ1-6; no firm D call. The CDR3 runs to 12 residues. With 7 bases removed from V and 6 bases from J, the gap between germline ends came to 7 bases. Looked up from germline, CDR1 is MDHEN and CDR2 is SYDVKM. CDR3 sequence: CASKTVNSPLHF. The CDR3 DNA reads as TGTGCCAGCAAAACAGTTAATTCACCCCTCCACTTT.

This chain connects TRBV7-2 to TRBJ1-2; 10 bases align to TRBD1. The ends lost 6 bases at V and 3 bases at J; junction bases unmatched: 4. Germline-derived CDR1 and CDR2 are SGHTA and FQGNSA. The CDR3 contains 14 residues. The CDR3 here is CASSSGTGDYGYTF. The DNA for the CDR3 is TGTGCCAGCAGTTCCGGGACAGGGGACTATGGCTACACCTTC.

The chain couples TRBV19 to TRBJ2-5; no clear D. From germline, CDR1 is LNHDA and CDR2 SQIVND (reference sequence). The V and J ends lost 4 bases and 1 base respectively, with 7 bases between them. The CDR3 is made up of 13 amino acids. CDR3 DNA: TGTGCCAGTAGTAGACCGGGCCAAGAGACCCAGTACTTC. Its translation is CASSRPGQETQYF. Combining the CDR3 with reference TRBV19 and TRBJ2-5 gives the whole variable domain DGGITQSPKYLFRKEGQNVTLSCEQNLNHDAMYWYRQDPGQGLRLIYYSQIVNDFQKGDIAEGYSVSREKKESFPLTVTSAQKNPTAFYLCASSRPGQETQYFGPGTRLLVL.

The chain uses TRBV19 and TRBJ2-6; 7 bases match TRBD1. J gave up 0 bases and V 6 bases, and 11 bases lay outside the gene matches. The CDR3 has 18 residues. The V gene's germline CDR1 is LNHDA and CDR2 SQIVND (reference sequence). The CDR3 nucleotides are TGTGCCAGTAGGGGAAGGGGACAGCTGAACTCTGGGGCCAACGTCCTGACTTTC. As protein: CASRGRGQLNSGANVLTF.